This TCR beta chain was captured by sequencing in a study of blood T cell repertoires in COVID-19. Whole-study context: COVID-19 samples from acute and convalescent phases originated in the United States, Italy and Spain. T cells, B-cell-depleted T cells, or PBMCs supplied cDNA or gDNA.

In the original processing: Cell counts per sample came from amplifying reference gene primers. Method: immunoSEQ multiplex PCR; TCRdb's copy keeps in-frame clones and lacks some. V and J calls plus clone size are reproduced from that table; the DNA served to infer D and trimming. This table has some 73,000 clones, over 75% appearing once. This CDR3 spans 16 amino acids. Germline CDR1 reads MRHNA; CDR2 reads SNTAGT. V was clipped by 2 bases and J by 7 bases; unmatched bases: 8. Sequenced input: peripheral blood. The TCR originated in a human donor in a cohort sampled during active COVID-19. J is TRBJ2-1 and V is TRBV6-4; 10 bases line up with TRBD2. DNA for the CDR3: TGTGCCAGCAGTGACAAAGCGGGGGGGCGGAGGAATGAGCAGTTCTTC. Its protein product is CASSDKAGGRRNEQFF.